What follows are 11 T cell receptor beta chains derived from one specimen sequenced in a study of shared clonotypes between healthy human individuals. Using immunoSEQ multiplex PCR, the repertoire was profiled, and TCRdb retains in-frame clones only, with some absent. Seen here are around 600,000 clones, roughly 98% observed once, and the top ten hold 0.3% to 0.35%. Naive-designated CD8 cells lacked CD45RO, were positively enriched for CCR7, and omitted terminally differentiated effector memory CD45RA+ cells. The sample taken for sequencing was naive CD8+ T cells sorted from blood. The receptors originated from a young man in good health.

The chain links TRBV5-4 to TRBJ2-1, with TRBD2 as a possible D gene (5 bases). Germline V gene lookup returns CDR1 SGHNT and CDR2 YYREEE (reference sequence). CDR3 length equals 14 residues. V was clipped by 2 bases and J by 6 bases, with 12 bases between them. The CDR3 here is CASSFVGEINEQFF. CDR3 coding DNA: TGTGCCAGCAGCTTCGTGGGAGAGATCAATGAGCAGTTCTTC.

This rearrangement joins TRBV7-8 to TRBJ2-3, with D possibly being TRBD1 or TRBD2 (6 bases each). Germline lookup yields CDR1 SGHVS and CDR2 FQNEAQ. Trimming took 2 bases from V and 3 from J, leaving 15 bases between them. This CDR3 has 16 amino acids. The CDR3 DNA reads TGTGCCAGCAGCTTAAACGGGGGCGCGGGGACAGATACGCAGTATTTT. Its translation is CASSLNGGAGTDTQYF.

The chain employs TRBV6-6 and TRBJ1-1; no definite D call. Between the trimmed V and J ends, which lost 4 bases and 6 bases, there was a span of 6 bases. Germline loops: CDR1 MNHNY, CDR2 SVGAGI (reference sequence). The CDR3 sequence is 11 residues long. Written as DNA, the CDR3 is TGTGCCAGCAGTTCAAGCCCTGAAGCTTTCTTT. Translating gives CASSSSPEAFF.

For this clone: Other nucleotide sequences from this sample produce the same CDR3. This chain links TRBV7-8 with TRBJ1-5; possibly TRBD1 for D (6 bases). Germline V gives CDR1 SGHVS, CDR2 FQNEAQ. The CDR3 is 14 residues long. The V end was cut by 5 bases, the J end by 4 bases, with 12 bases between. CDR3 region: CASSLGQLNQPQHF. As DNA, the CDR3 is TGTGCCAGCAGCCTAGGACAGCTGAATCAGCCCCAGCATTTT.

The chain couples TRBV29-1 to TRBJ2-5, with TRBD2 identical over 10 bases. The CDR3 consists of 15 residues. Germline V CDR1 and CDR2: SQVTM, ANQGSEA. J lost 4 bases, V lost 3 bases, and 8 bases had no gene match. Here the CDR3 reads CSVESSGRALETQYF. CDR3 DNA: TGCAGCGTTGAGTCCAGCGGGAGGGCCCTAGAGACCCAGTACTTC.

The chain joins TRBV5-4 to TRBJ2-7, with 12 positions matching TRBD2. The ends lost 4 bases at V and 2 bases at J; junction bases unmatched: 10. Germline V gene lookup returns CDR1 SGHNT and CDR2 YYREEE (reference sequence). The CDR3 runs to 17 residues. DNA of the CDR3: TGTGCCAGCAGCCCTAGCGGGAGGGCCTCGTTGGCCTACGAGCAGTACTTC. Protein product: CASSPSGRASLAYEQYF.

The chain is built from TRBV12-5 and TRBJ2-1; TRBD1 aligns across 7 bases. Germline V gives CDR1 LGHNT, CDR2 FRNRAP. The CDR3 has 12 residues. J lost 5 bases, V lost 5 bases, and 0 bases had no gene match. The CDR3 reads CASGTGDNEQFF. DNA of the CDR3: TGTGCTAGTGGTACAGGGGACAATGAGCAGTTCTTC.

V and J are TRBV7-2 and TRBJ2-3; 9 bases map to TRBD2. The CDR3 runs to 15 residues. The germline CDR1 and CDR2 sequences are SGHTA and FQGNSA. The V segment lost 4 bases and the J segment 1 base; nucleotides outside the gene matches: 3. The CDR3 DNA is TGTGCCAGCAGCTCCCGACTAGCGGGCACAGATACGCAGTATTTT. This translates into CASSSRLAGTDTQYF.

The CDR3 nucleotides are TGTGCCAGCAGTTTATCGACTGGGGGAGGCTATGGCTACACCTTC. It specifies CASSLSTGGGYGYTF. The chain employs TRBV27 and TRBJ1-2; tentative D call: TRBD1 (5 bases). The V gene lost 0 bases and the J gene lost 4 bases, with 12 bases spanning the gap. CDR3 size: 15 residues. CDR1 and CDR2 from the germline V gene are MNHEY and SMNVEV (reference sequence).

The chain employs TRBV14 and TRBJ1-3; the D is unclear. Looked up from germline, CDR1 is SGHDN and CDR2 is FVKESK. Trimming cost V 1 base and J 3 bases, with 13 bases left between them. This CDR3 has 16 residues. The CDR3 DNA reads as TGTGCCAGCAGCCAAGTTAACGAGGCGGGTGGAAACACCATATATTTT. Amino acid sequence: CASSQVNEAGGNTIYF. Together with reference TRBV14 and TRBJ1-3, the CDR3 gives the full variable domain: EAGVTQFPSHSVIEKGQTVTLRCDPISGHDNLYWYRRVMGKEIKFLLHFVKESKQDESGMPNNRFLAERTGGTYSTLKVQPAELEDSGVYFCASSQVNEAGGNTIYFGEGSWLTVV.

This rearrangement joins TRBV2 to TRBJ1-4, with TRBD1 matching over 7 bases. This CDR3 region has 15 residues. With 11 bases clipped from V and 8 bases from J, the junction kept 17 bases outside the gene matches. Germline-derived CDR1 and CDR2 are SNHLY and FYNNEI. CDR3 DNA: TGTGCCGGGCAGGGGGGGCGAGAGGATTGGGAAAAACTGTTTTTT. It is translated as CAGQGGREDWEKLFF.